Shown below are 20 T cell receptor beta chains from a single sample sequenced in a study of Ad26.COV2.S vaccination and SARS-CoV-2 variants. Treatment described: 19 received Ad26.COV2.S at low or high dose, single or two shots; roughly five received placebo; per-sample allocation not given. The investigators took samples on day 63 after the first vaccine or placebo injection. Assay: immunoSEQ multiplex PCR; the TCRdb copy retains only in-frame clones and omits some. The sample yields hundreds of thousands of clones, about 90% seen once. The source was peripheral blood, collected in a trial of Ad26.COV2.S vaccine versus placebo. These receptors were taken from a person aged 18-60 years who received the Ad26.COV2.S COVID-19 vaccine or a placebo.

The V and J genes are TRBV18 and TRBJ1-4; TRBD1 agrees at 9 bases. The germline gives CDR1 KGHSH, CDR2 LQKENI. CDR3 size: 14 residues. V was pared by 0 bases and J by 7 bases, with 0 bases of the junction left unmatched. The CDR3 region is CASSPPDRGEKLFF. CDR3 DNA: TGTGCCAGCTCACCACCGGACAGGGGTGAAAAACTGTTTTTT.

The rearrangement links TRBV6-5 to TRBJ2-7; TRBD2 matches at 8 bases. CDR1 and CDR2 from the germline V gene are MNHEY and SVGAGI. The CDR3 totals 14 residues. V dropped 6 bases and J dropped 2; count of bases not matched to a gene: 6. CDR3 loop: CASRYSGVTYEQYF. The CDR3 DNA reads TGTGCCAGCAGGTATAGCGGGGTCACCTACGAGCAGTACTTC.

Remarks on this clone: The same CDR3 can be traced to other DNA sequences in this sample. The CDR3 region is CASSRDRGSYEQYF. CDR3 nucleotide sequence: TGTGCCAGCAGCCGGGACAGGGGAAGCTACGAGCAGTACTTC. The rearrangement uses TRBV7-2 and TRBJ2-7, with TRBD1 matching 10 bases. Germline CDR1 is SGHTA and CDR2 is FQGNSA. CDR3 length: 14 residues. The V gene end was trimmed by 5 bases and the J gene end by 3 bases; junction bases not matched to a gene: 4.

The V gene is TRBV7-9, the J gene TRBJ1-2, with D perhaps matching TRBD1 (6 bases). Germline CDR1 SEHNR, CDR2 FQNEAQ (reference sequence). The CDR3 has 14 amino acids. V was trimmed by 2 bases and J by 5 bases, leaving 12 bases between them. The CDR3 coding sequence is TGTGCCAGCAGCTTATGGGGACAAGATTATGGCTACACCTTC. Its protein product is CASSLWGQDYGYTF.

The gene calls are TRBV18 and TRBJ1-2; tentative D call: TRBD1 (6 bases). This CDR3 spans 13 amino acids. V lost 2 bases and J 6 bases, leaving 10 bases between the germline ends. Germline V CDR1 and CDR2: KGHSH, LQKENI. Written as DNA, the CDR3 is TGTGCCAGCTCACCAAGGACAGACGATGGCTACACCTTC. Amino acid sequence: CASSPRTDDGYTF.

Worth noting for this clone: Other DNA sequences in the sample encode the same CDR3. This chain uses TRBV6-5 with TRBJ2-4; D uncertain. Germline CDR1 reads MNHEY; CDR2 reads SVGAGI. The CDR3 sequence is 13 residues long. Trimming removed 2 bases from V and 6 bases from J, with 8 bases in between. CDR3 bases: TGTGCCAGCAGTTACGACCCGGGAAACATTCAGTACTTC. It specifies CASSYDPGNIQYF.

The chain joins TRBV6-5 to TRBJ1-3; D gene ambiguous. In germline, CDR1 is MNHEY, CDR2 SVGAGI. The CDR3 sequence is 14 residues long. The germline V and J ends were trimmed by 5 bases and 4 bases, with 12 bases remaining between them. In nucleotides, the CDR3 is TGTGCCAGCAGTCGAAAGGAGCCCGGAAACACCATATATTTT. Protein product: CASSRKEPGNTIYF.

V is TRBV14 and J is TRBJ1-1; no reliable D call. With 0 bases removed from V and 0 bases from J, the gap between germline ends came to 11 bases. Germline V gene lookup returns CDR1 SGHDN and CDR2 FVKESK. CDR3 length equals 16 residues. The CDR3 here is CASSQDSRAMNTEAFF. CDR3 coding DNA: TGTGCCAGCAGCCAAGATTCTAGGGCGATGAACACTGAAGCTTTCTTT.

This chain links TRBV6-6 with TRBJ2-2, with 10 bases fitting TRBD2. This CDR3 contains 16 residues. The germline gives CDR1 MNHNY, CDR2 SVGAGI (reference sequence). V was clipped by 7 bases and J by 4 bases; unmatched bases: 9. The CDR3 coding sequence is TGTGCCAGCACCGCCAGCGGGGGGGGCGGCACCGGGGAGCTGTTTTTT. Amino acid sequence: CASTASGGGGTGELFF.

The chain links TRBV30 to TRBJ2-1, with TRBD2 matching 7 bases. J lost 7 bases, V lost 4 bases, and 10 bases had no gene match. The CDR3 spans 14 residues. The germline V gene encodes CDR1 GTSNPN and CDR2 SVGIG (reference sequence). This CDR3 is CAWTSGLSWNEQFF. The CDR3 nucleotides are TGTGCCTGGACTAGCGGCCTATCGTGGAATGAGCAGTTCTTC.

J is TRBJ1-1 and V is TRBV7-2; 8 nucleotides align to TRBD1. Germline CDR1 and CDR2: SGHTA and FQGNSA. Trimming took 5 bases from V and 5 from J; bases not matched to a gene: 7. CDR3 length equals 14 residues. CDR3: CASSAGQGWTEAFF. The CDR3, as DNA: TGTGCCAGCAGCGCCGGACAGGGTTGGACTGAAGCTTTCTTT.

The chain carries TRBV19 and TRBJ1-2, with 7 bases matching TRBD1. The germline CDR1 and CDR2 sequences are LNHDA and SQIVND (reference sequence). The CDR3 is made up of 14 amino acids. Germline trimming cut 2 bases from V and 8 bases from J; bases unmatched to any gene: 8. This CDR3 reads CASSITTGVGGYTF. CDR3 DNA: TGTGCCAGTAGTATAACAACAGGGGTTGGCGGCTACACCTTC. Full variable domain (outside the CDR3, taken from reference TRBV19 and TRBJ1-2): DGGITQSPKYLFRKEGQNVTLSCEQNLNHDAMYWYRQDPGQGLRLIYYSQIVNDFQKGDIAEGYSVSREKKESFPLTVTSAQKNPTAFYLCASSITTGVGGYTFGSGTRLTVV.

V gene TRBV24-1 combines with J gene TRBJ2-1; unclear D gene. V lost 1 base to trimming and J lost 8 bases, with 11 bases between them. The CDR3 is 14 amino acids. Per germline, CDR1 KGHDR and CDR2 SFDVKD. In DNA form, the CDR3 reads TGTGCCACCAGTGATTTATCCATTTCCGATGAGCAGTTCTTC. This translates into CATSDLSISDEQFF.

CDR3 protein: CASSLGTGITEAFF. The CDR3, as DNA: TGTGCCAGCAGCTTAGGGACAGGGATCACTGAAGCTTTCTTT. The rearrangement joins TRBV7-9 to TRBJ1-1; 8 positions match TRBD1. CDR3 length equals 14 residues. Unmatched junction bases numbered 2, after V lost 1 base and J lost 4 bases. Germline V gene sequence: CDR1 SEHNR, CDR2 FQNEAQ (reference sequence).

The chain links TRBV19 to TRBJ2-1, with 9 nucleotides matching TRBD2. The CDR3 contains 14 residues. Trimming took 10 bases from V and 6 from J; bases not matched to a gene: 10. Germline V lookup: CDR1 LNHDA, CDR2 SQIVND (reference sequence). CDR3: CATAPGLASNEQFF. CDR3 DNA: TGTGCCACCGCACCGGGACTAGCATCCAATGAGCAGTTCTTC.

This rearrangement joins TRBV5-4 to TRBJ1-1, with a possible D match to TRBD1 (5 bases). CDR3 length: 13 amino acids. Germline loops: CDR1 SGHNT, CDR2 YYREEE (reference sequence). Trimming stripped 0 bases from V and 7 bases from J, with 10 bases between. The CDR3 region has the DNA TGTGCCAGCAGCTTGGTGGGGCAGAATGAAGCTTTCTTT. Translation: CASSLVGQNEAFF.

This sequence joins TRBV5-1 and TRBJ1-1, with D maybe TRBD1 (5 bases). V dropped 3 bases and J dropped 4 bases, with 13 bases sitting between them. The CDR3 is 14 residues long. Per the germline V gene, CDR1 is SGHRS and CDR2 is YFSETQ. The CDR3 loop reads CASSSTGGSTEAFF. CDR3 nucleotides: TGCGCCAGCAGCTCGACTGGGGGGTCCACTGAAGCTTTCTTT. Supplemented by reference TRBV5-1 and TRBJ1-1, the full variable domain reads KAGVTQTPRYLIKTRGQQVTLSCSPISGHRSVSWYQQTPGQGLQFLFEYFSETQRNKGNFPGRFSGRQFSNSRSEMNVSTLELGDSALYLCASSSTGGSTEAFFGQGTRLTVV.

The V call is TRBV5-6, the J call TRBJ2-3; no reliable D call. CDR3 length equals 13 residues. V was pared by 0 bases and J by 4 bases, with 6 bases between. Germline lookup yields CDR1 SGHDT and CDR2 YYEEEE. The CDR3: CASSLVEADTQYF. The DNA for the CDR3 is TGTGCCAGCAGCTTGGTTGAGGCAGATACGCAGTATTTT.

This clone was seen a handful of times. The chain is built from TRBV12-3 or TRBV12-4 and TRBJ2-2; D is ambiguous. This CDR3 contains 13 residues. V dropped 3 bases and J dropped 2 bases, with 4 bases sitting between them. The CDR3 loop reads CASSLDNTGELFF. The CDR3 DNA sequence: TGTGCCAGCAGTTTGGACAACACCGGGGAGCTGTTTTTT.

The chain recombines TRBV19 with TRBJ1-5, with a possible D match to TRBD1 (6 bases). CDR1 LNHDA and CDR2 SQIVND come from the germline V gene (reference sequence). This CDR3 is built from 16 residues. The ends were cut back, 2 bases at V and 2 bases at J, with 13 bases in the middle. The CDR3 here is CASSIIGGGGNQPQHF. The DNA for the CDR3 is TGTGCCAGTAGTATAATAGGAGGGGGAGGCAATCAGCCCCAGCATTTT.